This T cell receptor beta chain was found in a study of T cell responses to AZD1222 COVID-19 vaccine (TCRdb year 2021). Broadly, across the study: AZD1222 recipients given second doses at about 4 weeks or at about 12 weeks were pooled, since spike-specific TCR depth and breadth were not found to differ between the two schedules. TCR sequencing was performed for 230 to 250 trial participants, of whom around 210 were given two doses of AZD1222 and some 25 were given two doses of MenACWY control vaccine. Trial participants were enrolled by age into subgroups of 18-55, 56-69 and 70-plus years, and around 150, 29 and 61 TCR-sequenced participants, respectively, were included in these subgroups. General study outcomes and caveats: Conclusions about previously exposed vaccinees are limited because only five to seven AZD1222 recipients were SARS-CoV-2 seropositive at baseline. Participants were mostly white British, with more females than males. The authors suggested clonal diversity may have been underestimated. Because no day 14 peak-response samples were available, the repertoires could be characterized only after the peak T cell response. In the small 56-69-year group, the increase in depth fell short of significance, most likely because of low power. Epitopes outside the regions mutated in the B.1.351 and B.1.1.7 variants were reportedly recognized by nearly half of the unique spike-specific TCRs. Vaccine-associated CD4 TCRs spanned the whole spike protein, with dominant responses in regions 160-218 and 743-854. A significant rise in spike-specific TCR breadth and depth was observed after two AZD1222 doses relative to day 0 and relative to MenACWY recipients.

V is shortened by 0 bases, J by 7 bases, and the region joining them spans 17 bases. There are 17 amino acids in the CDR3, from cysteine to phenylalanine inclusive. Only the CDR3 DNA stays, 51 bases, in frame from base 1. Sequences SGDLS (CDR1) and YYNGEE (CDR2) are obtained from the germline V gene. According to the study, the label for this sample's time point signals: baseline before first vaccination. The vaccinee samples were drawn from two UK trials, COV001 and COV002, one of which was a single-blind randomized controlled phase 2/3 trial testing AZD1222 (ChAdOx1 nCoV-19) in healthy adults. For TCRbeta chain sequencing, PBMC samples from trial participants were taken at day 0 and at day 28 after the second dose. Details on this clone: Its antigen is still unknown. It has no much larger one-base neighbor in the sample; base qualities were not kept.

The CDR3 regions of human TCRbeta chains were analyzed by immunosequencing. Concerning the study's data processing: TCRs in the repertoires were compared against a reference library of SARS-CoV-2-specific TCRs that had been generated with the MIRA antigen-specificity platform. Breadth was defined as the fraction of unique TCRs that were SARS-CoV-2-associated. Depth was defined as the fraction of total T cells that were SARS-CoV-2-associated. Using the MIRA data, each spike-specific TCR was assigned both to the spike region to which the TCR was reactive and to a CD4 or CD8 class. Log10-transformed breadth and depth values were compared by one-way ANOVA with Sidak's multiple comparisons tests. TCRdb carries this immuneACCESS record with in-frame sequences only. Its versions omit some clonotypes, under half of them owing to an unresolved V gene in the studies checked, with the rest unexplained. That table furnishes V, J and clone size, whereas the DNA furnished D and trimming. The table for this sample lists 130,000 to 150,000 clones; around 90% of them were counted only once. The top ten clonotypes cover under 2% of the sample.

Sequencing was performed on peripheral blood, taken on day 0 of AZD1222 vaccination. The clonotype comes from an adult in good health. This sequence uses TRBV9 and TRBJ1-6; D gene: possibly TRBD1, on 5 matching bases. The CDR3 reads CASSVGPGGGRNSPLHF. The nucleotide sequence is TGTGCCAGCAGCGTAGGACCGGGGGGGGGAAGGAATTCACCCCTCCACTTT.